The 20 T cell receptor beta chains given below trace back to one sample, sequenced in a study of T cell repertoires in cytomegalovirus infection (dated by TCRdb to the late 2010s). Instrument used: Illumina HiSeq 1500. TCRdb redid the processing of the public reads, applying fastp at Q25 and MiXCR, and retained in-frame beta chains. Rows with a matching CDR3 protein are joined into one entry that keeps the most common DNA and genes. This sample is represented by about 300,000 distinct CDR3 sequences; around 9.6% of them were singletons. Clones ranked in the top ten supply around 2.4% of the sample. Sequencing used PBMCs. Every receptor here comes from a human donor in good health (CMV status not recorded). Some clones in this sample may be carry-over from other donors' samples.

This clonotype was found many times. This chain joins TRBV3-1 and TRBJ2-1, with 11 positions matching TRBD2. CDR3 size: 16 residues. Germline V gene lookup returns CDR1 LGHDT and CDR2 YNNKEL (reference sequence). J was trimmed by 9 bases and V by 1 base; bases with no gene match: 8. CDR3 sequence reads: CASSQVSSGGASEQFF. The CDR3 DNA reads TGTGCCAGCAGCCAAGTCAGTAGCGGGGGGGCCAGTGAGCAGTTCTTC.

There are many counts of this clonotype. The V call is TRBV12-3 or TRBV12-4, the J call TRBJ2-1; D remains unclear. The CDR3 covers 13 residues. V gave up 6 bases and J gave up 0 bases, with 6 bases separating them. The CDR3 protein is CASSRLSYNEQFF. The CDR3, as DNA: TGTGCCAGCAGCCGGCTCTCCTACAATGAGCAGTTCTTC.

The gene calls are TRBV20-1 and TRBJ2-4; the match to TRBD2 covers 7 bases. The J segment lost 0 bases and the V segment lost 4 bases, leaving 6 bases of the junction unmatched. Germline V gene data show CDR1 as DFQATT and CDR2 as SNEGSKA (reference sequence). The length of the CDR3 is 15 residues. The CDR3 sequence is CSAKAGRPAKNIQYF. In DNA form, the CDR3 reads TGCAGTGCTAAAGCGGGACGGCCAGCCAAAAACATTCAGTACTTC.

The CDR3 DNA follows: TGCAGCGCCCACAGGGGGCTCACTGAAGCTTTCTTT. It translates to CSAHRGLTEAFF. The genes are TRBV29-1 and TRBJ1-1, with 9 bases aligning to TRBD1. Germline V CDR1 and CDR2: SQVTM, ANQGSEA. J was trimmed by 4 bases and V by 7 bases; bases with no gene match: 4. This CDR3 contains 12 residues.

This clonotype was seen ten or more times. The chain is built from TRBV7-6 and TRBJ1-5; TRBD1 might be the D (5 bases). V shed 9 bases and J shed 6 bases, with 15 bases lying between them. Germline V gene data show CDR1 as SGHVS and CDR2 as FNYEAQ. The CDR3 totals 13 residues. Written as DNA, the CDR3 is TGTGCCAGTTCGGGGGAATTCGGTCAGCCCCAGCATTTT. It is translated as CASSGEFGQPQHF.

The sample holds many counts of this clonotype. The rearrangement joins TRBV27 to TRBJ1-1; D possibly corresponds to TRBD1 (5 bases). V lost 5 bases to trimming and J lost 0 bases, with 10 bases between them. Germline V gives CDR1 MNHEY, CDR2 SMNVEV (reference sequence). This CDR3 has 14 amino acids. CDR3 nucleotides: TGTGCCAGCAGTAGAGGACAATTGAACACTGAAGCTTTCTTT. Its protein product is CASSRGQLNTEAFF.

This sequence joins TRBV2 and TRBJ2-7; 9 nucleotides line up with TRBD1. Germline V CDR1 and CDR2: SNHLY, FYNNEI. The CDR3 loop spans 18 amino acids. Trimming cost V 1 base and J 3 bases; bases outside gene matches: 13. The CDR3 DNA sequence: TGTGCCAGCAGTGAAGAGGGATTGCGGACAGGGGATTACTACGAGCAGTACTTC. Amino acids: CASSEEGLRTGDYYEQYF.

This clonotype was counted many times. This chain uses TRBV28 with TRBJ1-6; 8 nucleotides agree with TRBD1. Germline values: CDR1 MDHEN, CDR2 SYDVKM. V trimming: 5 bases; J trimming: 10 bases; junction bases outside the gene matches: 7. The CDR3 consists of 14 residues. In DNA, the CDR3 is TGTGCCAGCAGTACGACGGACAGGGTGTCACCCCTCCACTTT. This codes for CASSTTDRVSPLHF.

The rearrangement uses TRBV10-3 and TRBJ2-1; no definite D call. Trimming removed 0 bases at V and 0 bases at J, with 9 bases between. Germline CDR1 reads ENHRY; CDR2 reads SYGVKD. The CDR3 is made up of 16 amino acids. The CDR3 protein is CAISESSASSYNEQFF. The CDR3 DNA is TGTGCCATCAGTGAGTCGTCGGCTAGCTCCTACAATGAGCAGTTCTTC.

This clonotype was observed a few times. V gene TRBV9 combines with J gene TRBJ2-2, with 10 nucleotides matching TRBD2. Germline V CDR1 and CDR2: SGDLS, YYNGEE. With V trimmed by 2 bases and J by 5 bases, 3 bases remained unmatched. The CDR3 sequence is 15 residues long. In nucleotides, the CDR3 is TGTGCCAGCAGCGTCCTAGCGGGGGATACCGGGGAGCTGTTTTTT. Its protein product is CASSVLAGDTGELFF.

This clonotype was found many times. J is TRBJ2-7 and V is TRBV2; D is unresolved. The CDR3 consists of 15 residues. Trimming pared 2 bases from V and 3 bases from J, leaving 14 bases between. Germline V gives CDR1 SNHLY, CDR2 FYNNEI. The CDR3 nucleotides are TGTGCCAGCAGTGAATCAAGGGCCAGCCACTACGAGCAGTACGTC. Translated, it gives CASSESRASHYEQYV.

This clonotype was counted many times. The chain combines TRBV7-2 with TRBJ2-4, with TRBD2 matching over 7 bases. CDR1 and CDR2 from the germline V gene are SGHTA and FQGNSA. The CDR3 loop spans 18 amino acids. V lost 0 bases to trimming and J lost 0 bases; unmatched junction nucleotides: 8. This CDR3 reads CASSLARGIFLAKNIQYF. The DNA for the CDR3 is TGTGCCAGCAGCTTAGCGCGGGGGATCTTTCTAGCCAAAAACATTCAGTACTTC.

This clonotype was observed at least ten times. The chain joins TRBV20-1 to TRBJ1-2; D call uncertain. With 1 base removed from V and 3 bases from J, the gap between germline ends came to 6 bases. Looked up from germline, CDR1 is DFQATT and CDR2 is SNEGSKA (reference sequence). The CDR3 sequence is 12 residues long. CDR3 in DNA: TGCAGTGCTAGAGCCCGGGACTATGGCTACACCTTC. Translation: CSARARDYGYTF.

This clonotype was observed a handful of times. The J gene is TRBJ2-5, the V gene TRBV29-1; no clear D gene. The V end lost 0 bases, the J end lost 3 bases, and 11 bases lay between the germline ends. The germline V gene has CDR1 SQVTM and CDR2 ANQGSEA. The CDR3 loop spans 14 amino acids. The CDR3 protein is CSVEDRSGEETQYF. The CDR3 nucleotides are TGCAGCGTTGAAGATCGATCAGGAGAAGAGACCCAGTACTTC.

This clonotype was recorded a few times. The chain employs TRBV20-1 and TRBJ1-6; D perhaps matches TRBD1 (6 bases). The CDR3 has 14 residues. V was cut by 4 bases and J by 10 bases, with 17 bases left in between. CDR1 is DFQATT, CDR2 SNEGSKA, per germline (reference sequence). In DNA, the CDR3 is TGCAGTGCTAAGCAACAGGGAGACGGCTCACCCCTCCACTTT. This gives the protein CSAKQQGDGSPLHF.

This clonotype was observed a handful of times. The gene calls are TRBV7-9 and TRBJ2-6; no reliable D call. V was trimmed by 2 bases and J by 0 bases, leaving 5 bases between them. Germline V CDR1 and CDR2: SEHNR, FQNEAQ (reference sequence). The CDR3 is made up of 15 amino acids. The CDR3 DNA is TGTGCCAGCAGCTTATGGATCTCTGGGGCCAACGTCCTGACTTTC. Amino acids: CASSLWISGANVLTF.

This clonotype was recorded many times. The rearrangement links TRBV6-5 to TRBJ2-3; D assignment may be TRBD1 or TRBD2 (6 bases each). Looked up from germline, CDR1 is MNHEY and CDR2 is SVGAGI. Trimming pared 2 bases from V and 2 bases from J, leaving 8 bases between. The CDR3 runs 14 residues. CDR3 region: CASSYGGLTDTQYF. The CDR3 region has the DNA TGTGCCAGCAGTTACGGGGGGCTCACAGATACGCAGTATTTT.

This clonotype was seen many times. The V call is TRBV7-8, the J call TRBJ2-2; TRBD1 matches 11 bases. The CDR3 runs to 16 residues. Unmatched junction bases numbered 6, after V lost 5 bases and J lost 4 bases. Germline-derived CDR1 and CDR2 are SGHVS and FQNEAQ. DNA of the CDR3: TGTGCCAGCAGCAAAGGACAGGGGGCGATCACCGGGGAGCTGTTTTTT. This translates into CASSKGQGAITGELFF.

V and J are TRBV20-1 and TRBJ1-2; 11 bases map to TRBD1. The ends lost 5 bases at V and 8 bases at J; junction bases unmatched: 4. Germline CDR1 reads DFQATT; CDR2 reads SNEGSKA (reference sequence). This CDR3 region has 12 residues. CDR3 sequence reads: CSAGQGAGGYTF. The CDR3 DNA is TGCAGTGCTGGACAGGGGGCGGGGGGCTACACCTTC.

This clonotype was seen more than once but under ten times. The CDR3 reads CASSKTSGGGGETQYF. CDR3 nucleotide sequence: TGTGCCAGCAGTAAGACTAGCGGGGGAGGCGGGGAGACCCAGTACTTC. This sequence joins TRBV28 and TRBJ2-5; 12 bases line up with TRBD2. The CDR3 totals 16 residues. V shed 5 bases, J shed 5 bases, and the junction held 9 bases outside the gene matches. CDR1 is MDHEN and CDR2 is SYDVKM in the germline V gene.